These 15 T cell receptor beta chains were sequenced from one sample in a study of tumor-infiltrating lymphocytes in primary liver carcinoma. The researchers obtained blood RNA from unsorted whole blood and also extracted germline DNA. cDNA specific to TCR beta was made from approximately 0.55 ug of total RNA, with a constant-region primer employed for priming. Slightly modified ARM-PCR served as the procedure for the TCR beta libraries. These libraries came from three rounds of nested multiplex PCR. Rounds one and two of PCR, each of 10 cycles, were primed with TRBV1-TRBV30 forward primers and a C-beta reverse primer. TCRdb redid the calling of the multiplex PCR reads with MiXCR, one entry per CDR3 protein. Among hundreds of thousands of distinct CDR3 sequences, roughly 60% were seen once, and the ten largest hold approximately 9%. Sequencing input: peripheral blood. These receptors were taken from a man in his forties or fifties with primary liver carcinoma and hepatitis B virus infection.

Comments on this clonotype: A read error may be the cause here, since a much bigger clone is one base away. The rearrangement links TRBV5-6 to TRBJ2-7; tentative D call: TRBD2 (5 bases). The germline CDR1 and CDR2 sequences are SGHDT and YYEEEE. This CDR3 comprises 14 residues. This chain's CDR3 is CASTDADLYYEQHF. The CDR3 nucleotides are TGTGCCAGCACCGATGCGGACTTATACTACGAGCAGCACTTC.

Regarding this clonotype: At one end, the junction sequence differs from germline, possibly due to a read error. The V gene is TRBV11-2, the J gene TRBJ2-7; D is perhaps TRBD2 (5 bases). This CDR3 has 14 amino acids. The germline V gene has CDR1 SGHAT and CDR2 FQNNGV. CDR3 sequence reads: CASSLVIRSDEQHF. CDR3 DNA sequence: TGTGCCAGCAGCTTAGTCATCCGTAGCGACGAGCAGCACTTC.

A single count supports this clonotype. A much larger clone differs from this one at a single base, so this may be a read error. The CDR3 here is CASSLNPIGELFF. DNA of the CDR3: TGTGCCAGCAGTTTGAACCCCATCGGGGAGCTGTTTTTT. V is TRBV12-3 or TRBV12-4 and J is TRBJ2-2; D is unresolved. CDR3 length: 13 residues. V shed 3 bases and J shed 7 bases, with 9 bases lying between them.

The J gene is TRBJ1-1, the V gene TRBV19, with D uncertain. Germline V gene lookup returns CDR1 LNHDA and CDR2 SQIVND (reference sequence). V was shortened by 5 bases and J by 0 bases, with 10 bases between the two germline ends. The CDR3 has 14 amino acids. CDR3 sequence: CASSDEGLNTEAFF. Here the CDR3 DNA reads TGTGCCAGTAGTGACGAAGGCCTGAACACTGAAGCTTTCTTT.

Details on this clonotype: One end of the junction does not line up with germline, which may come from a read error. The genes are TRBV7-9 and TRBJ2-7; 8 nucleotides line up with TRBD1. Germline loops: CDR1 SEHNR, CDR2 FQNEAQ (reference sequence). This CDR3 is built from 13 residues. Here the CDR3 DNA reads TGTACCAGCAGCTTAGCCAGGGGGCACGAGCAGTACTTC. Translating it yields CTSSLARGHEQYF.

This clonotype showed up many times. V usage is TRBV4-1 and J usage is TRBJ2-7, with a tentative D call TRBD1 (5 bases). Deletions cut 2 bases from V and 5 bases from J, with 19 bases between. The germline V gene encodes CDR1 MGHRA and CDR2 YSYEKL. The CDR3 is made up of 16 amino acids. As DNA, the CDR3 is TGCGCCAGCAGCCAAAGTTTGCGGCAGGGTCAGGACGAGCAGTACTTC. Protein sequence: CASSQSLRQGQDEQYF.

With respect to this clonotype: Because it lacks the conserved phenylalanine or tryptophan at the end, this CDR3 is likely a read error. The V gene is TRBV11-3, the J gene TRBJ2-2, with D perhaps given as TRBD1 or TRBD2 (5 bases each). Trimming pared 2 bases from V and 7 bases from J, leaving 8 bases between. Germline values: CDR1 SGHNT, CDR2 YENEEA. The CDR3 sequence is 13 residues long. The CDR3 coding sequence is TGTGCCAGCAGCTTAAGGGACCACGGGGAGCTGTTTTAT. Translating it yields CASSLRDHGELFY.

Worth noting for this clonotype: At one boundary the junction diverges from the germline segment, which might be a read error. The chain recombines TRBV25-1 with TRBJ1-3; tentatively, D is TRBD1 (6 bases). The CDR3 consists of 14 residues. Germline V gene sequence: CDR1 MGHDK, CDR2 SYGVNS. CDR3 bases: TGTGTCAGCAGCGCGGGACATGAGGGAAACACCATATATTTT. Its translation: CVSSAGHEGNTIYF.

In regard to this clonotype: No conserved phenylalanine or tryptophan ends this CDR3, so it is likely a read error. For the CDR3, the DNA is TGCAGCGTCCGTGTAGAGTCTGGTTACAATGAGCAGTTCATC. Amino acid sequence: CSVRVESGYNEQFI. The gene calls are TRBV29-1 and TRBJ2-1; no reliable D call. The CDR3 is 14 amino acids. The V gene's germline CDR1 is SQVTM and CDR2 ANQGSEA. Trimming took off 6 bases at V and 4 bases at J, with 16 bases between the two ends.

This chain links TRBV5-4 with TRBJ2-1, with 12 bases lining up with TRBD2. V shed 1 base and J 5 bases; nucleotides not matched to a gene: 4. The germline gives CDR1 SGHNT, CDR2 YYREEE (reference sequence). This CDR3 region has 16 residues. The CDR3 bases are TGTGCCAGCAGCTTGTGGACTAGCGGGGCAGACAATGAGCAGTTCTTC. Its protein is CASSLWTSGADNEQFF.

This clonotype came up many times. The chain employs TRBV13 and TRBJ2-1; D is unclear. The CDR3 contains 12 residues. The germline V gene encodes CDR1 PRHDT and CDR2 FYEKMQ (reference sequence). Trimming left V 5 bases short and J 10 bases short, with 12 bases between. The CDR3 sequence is CASSPLGQEQFF. CDR3 nucleotide sequence: TGTGCCAGCAGCCCTCTAGGTCAAGAGCAGTTCTTC. Supplemented by reference TRBV13 and TRBJ2-1, the full variable domain reads AAGVIQSPRHLIKEKRETATLKCYPIPRHDTVYWYQQGPGQDPQFLISFYEKMQSDKGSIPDRFSAQQFSDYHSELNMSSLELGDSALYFCASSPLGQEQFFGPGTRLTVL.

Details on this clonotype: This could be a read error, since a much larger clone is one nucleotide away. V usage is TRBV4-1 and J usage is TRBJ2-1, with D perhaps matching TRBD2 (6 bases). This CDR3 region has 17 residues. Trimming removed 0 bases at V and 2 bases at J, with 14 bases between. Germline CDR1 and CDR2: MGHRA and YSYEKL. CDR3 sequence (DNA): TGCGCCAGCAGCCAAGATGGGCTAGCGTTTACCTACAATGAGCAGTTCTTC. Translated, it gives CASSQDGLAFTYNEQFF.

On this clonotype: The conserved closing phenylalanine or tryptophan is absent in this CDR3, likely reflecting a read error. The chain uses TRBV28 and TRBJ2-3; TRBD2 is a possible D gene (6 bases). The length of the CDR3 is 15 residues. V shed 3 bases and J shed 3 bases, with 13 bases lying between them. The germline V gene encodes CDR1 MDHEN and CDR2 SYDVKM. For the CDR3, the DNA is TGTGCCAGCAGTTTGAGTCGGGGGAGAACAGATACGCAGTATGTT. Residues: CASSLSRGRTDTQYV.

In the case of this clonotype: A much larger clone differs from this one at a single base, so this may be a read error. The V call is TRBV10-2, the J call TRBJ2-1; no reliable D call. Germline assignment: CDR1 WSHSY and CDR2 SAAADI. CDR3 size: 15 residues. CDR3 nucleotide sequence: TGCGCCAGCAGTGAGGGGCCGAGCTCCTACAATGAGCATTTCTTC. It yields the protein CASSEGPSSYNEHFF.

There are a few counts of this clonotype. The V and J genes are TRBV5-1 and TRBJ1-6; 8 bases are a match to TRBD1. Germline V gene lookup returns CDR1 SGHRS and CDR2 YFSETQ. CDR3 length: 13 residues. J gave up 7 bases and V 7 bases, and 4 bases lay outside the gene matches. The CDR3 coding sequence is TGCGCCAGCTCGGCAGGGGGCAATTCACCCCTCCACTTT. It yields the protein CASSAGGNSPLHF.